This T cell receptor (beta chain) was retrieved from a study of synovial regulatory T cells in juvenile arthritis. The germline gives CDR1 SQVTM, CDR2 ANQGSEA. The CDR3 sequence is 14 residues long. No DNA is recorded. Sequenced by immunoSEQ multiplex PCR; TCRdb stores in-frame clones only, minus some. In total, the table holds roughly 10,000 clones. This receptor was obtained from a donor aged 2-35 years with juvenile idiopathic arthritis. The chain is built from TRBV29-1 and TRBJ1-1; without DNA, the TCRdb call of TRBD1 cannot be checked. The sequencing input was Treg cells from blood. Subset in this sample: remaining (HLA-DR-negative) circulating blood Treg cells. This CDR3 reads CSAAITRQGATGFF.